The 30 T cell receptor beta chains below were found in one sample sequenced in a study of blood T cell repertoires in COVID-19. The table came from immunoSEQ multiplex PCR; TCRdb's copy has only in-frame clones and leaves some out. The table records roughly 150,000 clones, just under 85% of them present only once. What was sequenced was peripheral blood. All receptors derive from a woman of 80 years or more with COVID-19, enrolled during active disease.

The V call is TRBV3-1 (or the pseudogene TRBV3-2), the J call TRBJ2-1, with 7 bases that match TRBD2. From germline, CDR1 is LGHDT and CDR2 YNNKEL (reference sequence). The junction had 14 bases not matched to a gene; V was cut back by 2 bases and J by 10 bases. This CDR3 has 16 amino acids. CDR3 sequence: CASSQTGGSWGNEQFF. DNA for the CDR3: TGTGCCAGCAGCCAAACGGGCGGGAGCTGGGGAAACGAGCAGTTCTTC.

The count of this clone is one. V is TRBV9 and J is TRBJ2-2; the match to TRBD2 covers 7 bases. Germline lookup yields CDR1 SGDLS and CDR2 YYNGEE. Unmatched junction bases numbered 3, after V lost 2 bases and J lost 2 bases. The CDR3 contains 15 residues. CDR3 residues: CASSVGGGNTGELFF. The CDR3, as DNA: TGTGCCAGCAGCGTTGGCGGGGGAAACACCGGGGAGCTGTTTTTT.

The gene calls are TRBV5-4 and TRBJ1-1; 7 nucleotides line up with TRBD1. The CDR3 runs to 15 residues. With 2 bases clipped from V and 7 bases from J, the junction kept 11 bases outside the gene matches. Germline CDR1 is SGHNT and CDR2 is YYREEE (reference sequence). The CDR3 here is CASSFSSGGWNEAFF. In DNA form, the CDR3 reads TGTGCCAGCAGCTTTTCCTCAGGGGGTTGGAATGAAGCTTTCTTT.

The chain couples TRBV6-6 to TRBJ2-7; 11 bases align to TRBD1. Germline V CDR1 and CDR2: MNHNY, SVGAGI (reference sequence). V trimming: 7 bases; J trimming: 4 bases; junction bases outside the gene matches: 6. The CDR3 has 14 residues. As DNA, the CDR3 is TGTGCCAGCACCTTGGGACAGGGGGATTACGAGCAGTACTTC. Translation gives CASTLGQGDYEQYF.

The CDR3 coding sequence is TGCGCCAGCAGCTTGGCTACCCCAGGACCGGGGGAGCAGTACTTC. Amino acid sequence: CASSLATPGPGEQYF. The chain links TRBV5-1 to TRBJ2-7; tentative D call: TRBD2 (5 bases). The CDR3 is 15 residues long. CDR1 is SGHRS, CDR2 YFSETQ, per germline. V dropped 0 bases and J dropped 7 bases, with 17 bases sitting between them.

The chain joins TRBV5-1 to TRBJ2-3; 9 nucleotides agree with TRBD1. This CDR3 has 15 residues. J was trimmed by 3 bases and V by 4 bases; bases with no gene match: 6. The V gene's germline CDR1 is SGHRS and CDR2 YFSETQ. In DNA, the CDR3 is TGCGCCAGCAGCGAGGTGACAGGGGGAACAGATACGCAGTATTTT. Translation gives CASSEVTGGTDTQYF. Looking up the rest from reference TRBV5-1 and TRBJ2-3 gives the full variable domain: KAGVTQTPRYLIKTRGQQVTLSCSPISGHRSVSWYQQTPGQGLQFLFEYFSETQRNKGNFPGRFSGRQFSNSRSEMNVSTLELGDSALYLCASSEVTGGTDTQYFGPGTRLTVL.

This chain links TRBV5-4 with TRBJ2-3; 12 nucleotides align to TRBD2. The CDR3 runs 16 residues. J gave up 2 bases and V 4 bases, and 5 bases lay outside the gene matches. CDR1 SGHNT and CDR2 YYREEE come from the germline V gene (reference sequence). The CDR3 nucleotides read TGTGCCAGCAGCAATGGACTAGCGGGACTCACAGATACGCAGTATTTT. Its protein is CASSNGLAGLTDTQYF.

This chain connects TRBV28 to TRBJ1-6; no firm D call. Trimming stripped 2 bases from V and 4 bases from J, with 6 bases between. The CDR3 extends over 14 amino acids. CDR1 and CDR2 from the germline V gene are MDHEN and SYDVKM. CDR3 DNA sequence: TGTGCCAGCAGTTTAGGGCAGTATAATTCACCCCTCCACTTT. Translation: CASSLGQYNSPLHF. The complete variable domain, with remaining parts taken from reference TRBV28 and TRBJ1-6, reads DVKVTQSSRYLVKRTGEKVFLECVQDMDHENMFWYRQDPGLGLRLIYFSYDVKMKEKGDIPEGYSVSREKKERFSLILESASTNQTSMYLCASSLGQYNSPLHFGNGTRLTVT.

The genes are TRBV3-1 (or the pseudogene TRBV3-2) and TRBJ2-1; TRBD2 matches at 7 bases. The V segment lost 0 bases and the J segment 9 bases; nucleotides outside the gene matches: 8. This CDR3 spans 15 amino acids. Germline values: CDR1 LGHDT, CDR2 YNNKEL (reference sequence). The CDR3 is CASSQEGLGLVEQFF. The CDR3 DNA is TGTGCCAGCAGCCAAGAAGGACTAGGACTAGTTGAGCAGTTCTTC.

The chain is built from TRBV7-8 and TRBJ1-4, with unresolved D. Germline loops: CDR1 SGHVS, CDR2 FQNEAQ. The V end lost 2 bases, the J end lost 3 bases, and 13 bases lay between the germline ends. The CDR3 loop spans 16 amino acids. The CDR3 nucleotides are TGTGCCAGCAGCTTAAGTTTCCCCAGGCCTAATGAAAAACTGTTTTTT. Its translation is CASSLSFPRPNEKLFF.

The rearrangement joins TRBV5-1 to TRBJ1-6, with TRBD1 identical over 7 bases. V lost 0 bases to trimming and J lost 4 bases; unmatched junction nucleotides: 7. The CDR3 runs to 17 residues. Germline values: CDR1 SGHRS, CDR2 YFSETQ. CDR3 region: CASSLVTGDRYNSPLHF. CDR3 DNA sequence: TGCGCCAGCAGCTTGGTAACAGGGGATAGGTATAATTCACCCCTCCACTTT. The full variable domain, rest sourced from reference TRBV5-1 and TRBJ1-6, is KAGVTQTPRYLIKTRGQQVTLSCSPISGHRSVSWYQQTPGQGLQFLFEYFSETQRNKGNFPGRFSGRQFSNSRSEMNVSTLELGDSALYLCASSLVTGDRYNSPLHFGNGTRLTVT.

The genes are TRBV28 and TRBJ2-1; 10 bases map to TRBD2. Trimming took 5 bases from V and 8 from J; bases not matched to a gene: 9. Germline assignment: CDR1 MDHEN and CDR2 SYDVKM. CDR3 size: 15 residues. The CDR3 here is CASSPLAGEAHEQFF. CDR3 DNA: TGTGCCAGCAGTCCGCTAGCGGGAGAAGCCCATGAGCAGTTCTTC.

This clone was observed a single time. V is TRBV5-1 and J is TRBJ1-5, with 7 bases that match TRBD1. The CDR3 runs 14 residues. V lost 4 bases, J lost 5 bases, and 6 bases stayed unmatched. Per germline, CDR1 SGHRS and CDR2 YFSETQ. The CDR3 loop reads CASSQTGIDQPQHF. The DNA of the CDR3 is TGCGCCAGCAGCCAGACAGGGATCGATCAGCCCCAGCATTTT.

The rearrangement links TRBV10-2 to TRBJ1-3, with a possible D match to TRBD1 (6 bases). Germline lookup yields CDR1 WSHSY and CDR2 SAAADI. The CDR3 totals 14 residues. Trimming cost V 2 bases and J 2 bases, with 7 bases left between them. This CDR3 reads CASSEGGAGNTIYF. The CDR3 DNA reads TGCGCCAGCAGTGAGGGGGGCGCTGGAAACACCATATATTTT.

The sample holds one count of this clone. The chain combines TRBV5-1 with TRBJ2-4; tentatively, D is TRBD2 (6 bases). In germline, CDR1 is SGHRS, CDR2 YFSETQ. V was pared by 0 bases and J by 9 bases, with 16 bases between. The CDR3 consists of 15 residues. CDR3 nucleotide sequence: TGCGCCAGCAGCTTGGGGCGGGGTGGGCCCAGCATTCAGTACTTC. Amino acids: CASSLGRGGPSIQYF.

Comment on this clone: A junction end diverges from the germline sequence, so it may reflect a read error. This sequence joins TRBV7-3 and TRBJ2-3; D is uncertain. CDR3 size: 11 residues. The germline V gene has CDR1 SGHTA and CDR2 FQGTGA. The DNA for the CDR3 is TGTGCCAGCAGCCTCGCTGATAGGCAGTATTTT. This gives the protein CASSLADRQYF.

This CDR3 reads CASSGLEGRWTQYF. CDR3 bases: TGTGCCAGCAGTGGCCTAGAGGGCCGGTGGACGCAGTATTTT. The V gene is TRBV2, the J gene TRBJ2-3; a weak D match, TRBD2 (5 bases). V was clipped by 4 bases and J by 9 bases, with 17 bases between them. Germline CDR1 reads SNHLY; CDR2 reads FYNNEI. This CDR3 has 14 amino acids.

The J gene is TRBJ2-1, the V gene TRBV2, with 10 bases aligning to TRBD2. Per the germline V gene, CDR1 is SNHLY and CDR2 is FYNNEI. The CDR3 sequence is 17 residues long. The V and J ends lost 6 bases and 7 bases, in that order; junction bases with no gene match: 15. The CDR3 loop reads CASSAGLERGGRNEQFF. The CDR3 coding sequence is TGTGCCAGCAGCGCAGGACTCGAGCGGGGGGGTCGGAATGAGCAGTTCTTC.

The chain recombines TRBV3-1 (or the pseudogene TRBV3-2) with TRBJ1-1; TRBD1 might be the D (5 bases). The CDR3 totals 14 residues. From germline, CDR1 is LGHDT and CDR2 YNNKEL (reference sequence). V lost 3 bases to trimming and J lost 5 bases, with 13 bases between them. DNA for the CDR3: TGTGCCAGCAGCCAGGCAGGGAGGTTGACTGAAGCTTTCTTT. Its translation is CASSQAGRLTEAFF.

V gene TRBV28 combines with J gene TRBJ1-2; D not resolved. The CDR3 length is 13 residues. Deletions cut 2 bases from V and 4 bases from J, with 8 bases between. The germline V gene encodes CDR1 MDHEN and CDR2 SYDVKM. CDR3 protein: CASSLKGGYGYTF. The CDR3 coding sequence is TGTGCCAGCAGTTTAAAAGGAGGCTATGGCTACACCTTC.

This sequence joins TRBV2 and TRBJ2-1; TRBD2 agrees at 10 bases. The J segment lost 7 bases and the V segment lost 7 bases, leaving 7 bases of the junction unmatched. Germline CDR1 and CDR2: SNHLY and FYNNEI. The CDR3 length is 14 residues. As DNA, the CDR3 is TGTGCCAGCACTAGCGGGAGCCTGGGAAATGAGCAGTTCTTC. Its protein is CASTSGSLGNEQFF.

This clone has a single count. The CDR3 sequence: CASSPGTTTYNEQFF. CDR3 coding DNA: TGTGCCAGCAGCCCAGGGACTACCACCTACAATGAGCAGTTCTTC. This chain joins TRBV5-4 and TRBJ2-1; TRBD2 matches at 7 bases. Looked up from germline, CDR1 is SGHNT and CDR2 is YYREEE (reference sequence). CDR3 length: 15 amino acids. The V segment lost 4 bases and the J segment 2 bases; nucleotides outside the gene matches: 6.

V gene TRBV5-1 combines with J gene TRBJ2-1, with a possible D match to TRBD2 (5 bases). The V gene lost 0 bases and the J gene lost 5 bases, with 15 bases spanning the gap. This CDR3 spans 16 amino acids. Germline CDR1 reads SGHRS; CDR2 reads YFSETQ. The CDR3 spells CASSLVTSGLNNEQFF. The CDR3 DNA is TGCGCCAGCAGCTTGGTGACGTCGGGGTTGAACAATGAGCAGTTCTTC.

This sequence joins TRBV5-1 and TRBJ2-1; 8 bases agree with TRBD2. Per germline, CDR1 SGHRS and CDR2 YFSETQ. The length of the CDR3 is 15 residues. With 4 bases clipped from V and 9 bases from J, the junction kept 12 bases outside the gene matches. The CDR3 DNA is TGCGCCAGCAGCCCGCCTCAAGCGGGGGTTGGTGAGCAGTTCTTC. This gives the protein CASSPPQAGVGEQFF.

V usage is TRBV18 and J usage is TRBJ2-2; D gene uncertain. The CDR3 is 13 residues long. V lost 2 bases and J 5 bases, leaving 6 bases between the germline ends. Germline CDR1 reads KGHSH; CDR2 reads LQKENI. The CDR3 region has the DNA TGTGCCAGCTCACCAGGTCAGACCGGGGAGCTGTTTTTT. Translation: CASSPGQTGELFF.

This sequence joins TRBV20-1 and TRBJ1-4; D might be TRBD1 (5 bases). The CDR3 has 11 amino acids. The V and J ends lost 1 base and 10 bases respectively, with 7 bases between them. Per germline, CDR1 DFQATT and CDR2 SNEGSKA (reference sequence). The CDR3 DNA follows: TGCAGTGCTAGAGTAAGGGGAAAACTGTTTTTT. It yields the protein CSARVRGKLFF.

This chain uses TRBV2 with TRBJ1-5; 7 bases are shared with TRBD1. The CDR3 is 15 residues long. Unmatched junction bases numbered 5, after V lost 6 bases and J lost 0 bases. Germline CDR1 and CDR2: SNHLY and FYNNEI. The CDR3 region is CASRATGFSNQPQHF. The CDR3 region has the DNA TGTGCCAGCAGAGCGACAGGGTTTAGCAATCAGCCCCAGCATTTT.

The chain uses TRBV7-8 and TRBJ2-1; 9 bases map to TRBD1. Losses at the gene ends were 1 base for V and 1 base for J; bases not matched to a gene: 5. Germline-derived CDR1 and CDR2 are SGHVS and FQNEAQ. The CDR3 is 17 amino acids. CDR3 loop: CASSLGQGVWSYNEQFF. CDR3 bases: TGTGCCAGCAGCTTAGGACAGGGGGTTTGGTCCTACAATGAGCAGTTCTTC. The entire variable domain, with the rest obtained from reference TRBV7-8 and TRBJ2-1, is as follows: GAGVSQSPRYKVAKRGQDVALRCDPISGHVSLFWYQQALGQGPEFLTYFQNEAQLDKSGLPSDRFFAERPEGSVSTLKIQRTQQEDSAVYLCASSLGQGVWSYNEQFFGPGTRLTVL.

The rearrangement links TRBV5-8 to TRBJ1-1, with D tentatively TRBD1 (6 bases). The CDR3 is 12 residues long. Trimming pared 5 bases from V and 11 bases from J, leaving 16 bases between. Per the germline V gene, CDR1 is SGHTS and CDR2 is YDEGEE. The CDR3 sequence is CASRVAGVGAFF. The CDR3 DNA follows: TGTGCCAGCAGGGTCGCAGGGGTTGGGGCTTTCTTT.

The V call is TRBV9, the J call TRBJ2-6; D remains unclear. The V gene's germline CDR1 is SGDLS and CDR2 YYNGEE. Trimming took off 7 bases at V and 0 bases at J, with 5 bases between the two ends. CDR3 length equals 13 residues. The CDR3 protein is CASRSSGANVLTF. Here the CDR3 DNA reads TGTGCCAGCCGGTCCTCTGGGGCCAACGTCCTGACTTTC.